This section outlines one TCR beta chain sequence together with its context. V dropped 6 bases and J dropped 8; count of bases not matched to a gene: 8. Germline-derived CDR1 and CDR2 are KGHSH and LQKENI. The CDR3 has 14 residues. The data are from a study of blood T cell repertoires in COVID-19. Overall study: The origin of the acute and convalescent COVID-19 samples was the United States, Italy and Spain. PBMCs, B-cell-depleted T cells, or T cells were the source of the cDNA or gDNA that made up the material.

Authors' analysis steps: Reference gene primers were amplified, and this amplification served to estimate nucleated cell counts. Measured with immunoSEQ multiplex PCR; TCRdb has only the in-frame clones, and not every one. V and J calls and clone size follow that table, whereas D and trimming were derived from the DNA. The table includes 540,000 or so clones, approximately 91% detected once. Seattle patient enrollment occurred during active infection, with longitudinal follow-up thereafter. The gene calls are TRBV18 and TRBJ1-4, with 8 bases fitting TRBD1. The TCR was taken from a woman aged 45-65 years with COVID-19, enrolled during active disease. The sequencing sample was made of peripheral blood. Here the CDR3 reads CASSPGTGPEKLFF. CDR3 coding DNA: TGTGCCAGCTCCCCCGGGACAGGTCCGGAAAAACTGTTTTTT.